These 7 T cell receptor beta chains share one sample of origin, sequenced in a study of HIV-infected patients and healthy controls. Whole blood was used without fractionation, so all unsorted peripheral T cells were included. Alpha and beta constant-region primers primed reverse transcription of 400 to 650 ng RNA. Each of the alpha and beta chains got its own library through chain-specific third strand synthesis with indices. Each CDR3 protein is one row after TCRdb ran MiXCR on the 5' RACE reads. The repertoire holds 8,000 to 11,000 distinct CDR3 sequences, with less than 9.5% as singletons. Sequenced sample: blood. These receptors originate from an adult in good health.

The chain employs TRBV10-2 and TRBJ1-3, with TRBD1 identical over 10 bases. V gave up 5 bases and J gave up 4 bases; unmatched junction bases: 2. The CDR3 consists of 14 residues. The germline CDR1 and CDR2 sequences are WSHSY and SAAADI. CDR3 region: CASSKGQGGNTIYF. The CDR3 DNA sequence: TGCGCCAGCAGTAAGGGACAGGGGGGAAACACCATATATTTT.

The chain employs TRBV20-1 and TRBJ1-1; 8 nucleotides match TRBD1. Germline V lookup: CDR1 DFQATT, CDR2 SNEGSKA (reference sequence). This CDR3 is 18 amino acids long. The V gene end was trimmed by 6 bases and the J gene end by 3 bases; junction bases not matched to a gene: 21. CDR3 sequence: CSARTGIAEERRDTEAFF. In DNA, the CDR3 is TGCAGTGCAAGGACAGGGATAGCTGAGGAGAGACGGGACACTGAAGCTTTCTTT.

This clonotype is classed as medium-sized. The CDR3 DNA is TGTGCCACCAGCTTCCAACTCGCGGGGGGATCAGATACGCAGTATTTT. It yields the protein CATSFQLAGGSDTQYF. J is TRBJ2-3 and V is TRBV15; 8 nucleotides agree with TRBD2. V shed 5 bases, J shed 4 bases, and the junction held 11 bases outside the gene matches. The CDR3 has 16 amino acids. Germline CDR1 LNHNV, CDR2 YYDKDF (reference sequence).

This clonotype was found many times. V is TRBV5-5 and J is TRBJ2-1, with 16 bases matching TRBD2. CDR1 is SGHKS, CDR2 YYEKEE, per germline (reference sequence). Trimming cost V 4 bases and J 4 bases; bases outside gene matches: 8. The CDR3 has 18 amino acids. The CDR3 nucleotides are TGTGCCAGCAGCCCGGGACTAGCGGGGGGGCTAAATTACAATGAGCAGTTCTTC. The encoded protein is CASSPGLAGGLNYNEQFF.

This clonotype appeared many times. This chain joins TRBV3-1 and TRBJ1-4; TRBD1 matches 8 bases. The V gene end was trimmed by 1 base and the J gene end by 7 bases; junction bases not matched to a gene: 5. The CDR3 totals 15 residues. Germline values: CDR1 LGHDT, CDR2 YNNKEL (reference sequence). The CDR3 loop is CASSQASGGGEKLFF. Written as DNA, the CDR3 is TGTGCCAGCAGCCAAGCTTCAGGGGGCGGTGAAAAACTGTTTTTT.

This clonotype was detected ten times or more. The rearrangement uses TRBV20-1 and TRBJ2-1; D gene ambiguous. V shed 3 bases and J shed 5 bases, with 11 bases lying between them. CDR1 and CDR2 (germline): DFQATT, SNEGSKA (reference sequence). This CDR3 is built from 13 residues. The CDR3 loop is CSARDGPNNEQFF. The CDR3, as DNA: TGCAGTGCTAGGGATGGCCCGAACAATGAGCAGTTCTTC.

By share of the sample, this clonotype is medium-sized. The chain couples TRBV12-3 or TRBV12-4 to TRBJ1-3, with D hard to call. There are 12 residues in the CDR3. V was trimmed by 10 bases and J by 4 bases, leaving 11 bases between them. CDR3 sequence reads: CAIPRGGNTIYF. DNA for the CDR3: TGTGCCATCCCCCGGGGAGGAAACACCATATATTTT.